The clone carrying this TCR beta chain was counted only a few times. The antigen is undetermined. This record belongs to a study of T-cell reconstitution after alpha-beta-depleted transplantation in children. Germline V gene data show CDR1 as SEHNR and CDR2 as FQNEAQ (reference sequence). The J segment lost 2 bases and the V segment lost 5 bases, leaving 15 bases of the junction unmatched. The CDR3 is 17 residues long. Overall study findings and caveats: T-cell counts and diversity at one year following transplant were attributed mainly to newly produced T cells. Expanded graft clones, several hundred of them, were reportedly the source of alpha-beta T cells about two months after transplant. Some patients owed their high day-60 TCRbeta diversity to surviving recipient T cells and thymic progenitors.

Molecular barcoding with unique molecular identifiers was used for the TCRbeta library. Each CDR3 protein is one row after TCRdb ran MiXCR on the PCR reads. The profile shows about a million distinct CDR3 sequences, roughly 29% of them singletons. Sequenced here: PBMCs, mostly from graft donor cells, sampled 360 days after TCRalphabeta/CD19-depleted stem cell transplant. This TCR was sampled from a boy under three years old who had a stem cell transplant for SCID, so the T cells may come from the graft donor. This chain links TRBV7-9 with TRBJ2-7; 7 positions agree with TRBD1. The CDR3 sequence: CASSRGNLGTATYEQYF. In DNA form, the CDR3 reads TGTGCCAGCAGCCGTGGGAATTTGGGGACAGCAACCTACGAGCAGTACTTC.